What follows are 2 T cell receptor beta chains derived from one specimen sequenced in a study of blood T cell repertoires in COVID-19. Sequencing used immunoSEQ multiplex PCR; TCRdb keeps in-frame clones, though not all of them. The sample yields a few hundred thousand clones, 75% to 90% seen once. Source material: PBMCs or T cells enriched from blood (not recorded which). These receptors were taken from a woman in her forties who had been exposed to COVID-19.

CDR3 DNA sequence: TGCAGCGTTAACACAGGGGGCAATCAGCCCCAGCATTTT. The encoded protein is CSVNTGGNQPQHF. This chain links TRBV29-1 with TRBJ1-5; TRBD1 aligns across 7 bases. CDR3 length: 13 amino acids. The germline gives CDR1 SQVTM, CDR2 ANQGSEA. J gave up 2 bases and V 5 bases, and 3 bases lay outside the gene matches.

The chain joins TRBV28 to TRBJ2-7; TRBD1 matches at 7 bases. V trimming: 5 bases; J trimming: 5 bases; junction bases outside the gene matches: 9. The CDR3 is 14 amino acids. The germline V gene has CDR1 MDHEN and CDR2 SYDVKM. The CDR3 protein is CASSLLVGGHEQYF. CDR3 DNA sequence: TGTGCCAGCAGTCTCTTGGTAGGGGGCCACGAGCAGTACTTC.